This is a list of T cell receptor beta chains from one sample in a study of cytomegalovirus exposure and HLA in healthy donors. Produced via immunoSEQ multiplex PCR; TCRdb's table is partial and in-frame only. Here the sample spans about 180,000 clones, roughly 89% being singletons. The specimen was PBMCs. The receptors here all came from a woman aged 25 to 45 in good health and CMV-seronegative. CDR3s include the opening cysteine and the closing phenylalanine or tryptophan. D genes are given only for firm matches.

v_gene,j_gene,d_gene,CDR3aa,CDR3nt
TRBV29-1,TRBJ2-7,-,CSAGPGETYEQYF,TGCAGCGCCGGCCCGGGAGAGACCTACGAGCAGTACTTC
TRBV6-5,TRBJ1-2,TRBD1,CASSNDRGSPYGYTF,TGTGCCAGCAGCAATGACAGGGGGAGCCCCTATGGCTACACCTTC
TRBV5-1,TRBJ1-5,TRBD1,CASSLALADRDGGYQPQHF,TGCGCCAGCAGCTTGGCCCTAGCCGACAGGGATGGGGGATATCAGCCCCAGCATTTT
TRBV7-2,TRBJ2-7,-,CASSPTGLSSYEQYF,TGTGCCAGCAGCCCCACCGGTTTAAGTTCCTACGAGCAGTACTTC
TRBV2,TRBJ2-7,TRBD2,CASTLAGGSYEQYF,TGTGCCAGCACCCTAGCGGGGGGCTCCTACGAGCAGTACTTC
TRBV7-7,TRBJ2-7,TRBD1,CASSPLGGHEQYF,TGTGCCAGCAGCCCCCTAGGGGGCCACGAGCAGTACTTC
TRBV5-1,TRBJ2-1,TRBD1,CASSLEGQGTREQFF,TGCGCCAGCAGCTTGGAGGGACAGGGGACCCGTGAGCAGTTCTTC
TRBV4-3,TRBJ2-1,TRBD2,CASSPTSGTYNEQFF,TGCGCCAGCAGCCCTACTAGCGGCACCTACAATGAGCAGTTCTTC
TRBV6-5,TRBJ2-7,-,CASSYGGAGREYEQYF,TGTGCCAGCAGTTACGGGGGCGCGGGCCGTGAATACGAGCAGTACTTC
TRBV30,TRBJ2-3,TRBD1,CAWSVYDRATDTQYF,TGTGCCTGGAGTGTATACGACAGGGCGACAGATACGCAGTATTTT
TRBV5-4,TRBJ2-3,-,CASSTALRFSDTQYF,TGTGCCAGCAGCACCGCGTTGCGCTTCTCAGATACGCAGTATTTT
TRBV4-1,TRBJ2-1,-,CASSPRDNSYNEQFF,TGCGCCAGCAGCCCCCGGGACAACTCCTACAATGAGCAGTTCTTC